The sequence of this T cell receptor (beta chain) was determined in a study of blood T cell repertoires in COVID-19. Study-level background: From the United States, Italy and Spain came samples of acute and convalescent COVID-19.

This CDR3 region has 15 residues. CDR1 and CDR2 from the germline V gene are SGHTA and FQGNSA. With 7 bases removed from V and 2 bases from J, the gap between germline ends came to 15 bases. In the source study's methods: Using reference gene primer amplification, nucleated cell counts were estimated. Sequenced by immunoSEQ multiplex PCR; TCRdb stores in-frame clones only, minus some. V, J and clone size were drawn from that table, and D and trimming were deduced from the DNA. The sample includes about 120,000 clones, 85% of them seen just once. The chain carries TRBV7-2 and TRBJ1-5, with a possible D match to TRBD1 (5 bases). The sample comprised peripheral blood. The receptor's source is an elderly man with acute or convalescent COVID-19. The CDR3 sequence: CASTIGGTGNQPQHF. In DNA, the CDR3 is TGTGCCAGCACGATCGGGGGGACGGGCAATCAGCCCCAGCATTTT.